This T cell receptor (beta chain) was retrieved from a study of T-cell reconstitution after alpha-beta-depleted transplantation in children (dated by TCRdb to 2016 to 2017). Regarding the research as a whole: Using TCR repertoire profiling, the study quantitatively followed how T-cell immune reconstitution unfolded in children after TCRalphabeta/CD19-depleted allogeneic hematopoietic cell transplantation.

To prepare the library, PCR was applied. Instrument on record: Illumina HiSeq 2500. TCR library preparation used molecular barcoding, with unique molecular identifiers applied to normalize quantification of the TCRbeta repertoire. Clones were called with MiXCR by TCRdb after fastp trimmed the public reads at Q25, and only in-frame beta chains were retained. Rows merge per CDR3 protein into single entries with the most common DNA and genes. This sample gives fewer than 550,000 distinct CDR3 sequences in total; 11% of them show up just once. Of the sample, 14% falls within the top ten clones. Study-wide conclusions, independent of this receptor: Over the following months the frequencies of hyperexpanded clones went down, and after one year T-cell counts and TCRbeta diversity were mostly credited to newly produced T cells. In some patients, high TCRbeta diversity at day 60 was attributed to recipient T cells and intrathymic progenitors that had survived conditioning. The apparently early recovery of alphabetaT-cell counts about two months after transplant reportedly depended on only several hundred rapidly expanded clones that came from non-depleted graft cells.

In the germline V gene (reference sequence), CDR1 corresponds to MNHEY and CDR2 to SMNVEV. Its CDR3 holds 17 amino acids, cysteine through phenylalanine. Only the CDR3 part of the read is kept: 51 bases, read in frame from the first base. Here V drops 7 bases and J drops 8 bases, and the junction holds 17 bases not matched to any gene. The label giving this sample's treatment or condition can be read as: allogeneic hematopoietic cell transplantation with graft depleted of TCRalphabeta T cells and CD19 B cells. Transplant recipients were children who received TCRalphabeta/CD19-depleted allogeneic hematopoietic cell grafts. A word on this clonotype: The target of this receptor is not known. No base-level quality is on record; no much larger clone is a single base apart.

The V and J genes are TRBV27 and TRBJ1-2, and TRBD1 matches 12 of the central bases. The sequencing here drew on PBMCs, mostly from graft donor cells, taken 180 days after TCRalphabeta/CD19-depleted stem cell transplant. The sequence was collected from a female patient aged 2-10 years who had a stem cell transplant for aplastic anemia, so the T cells may come from the graft donor. In nucleotides, the sequence is TGTGCCAGCACCAACCAAGGTGCGGGACAGGGGGCGAAGGGCTACACCTTC. This codes for CASTNQGAGQGAKGYTF.